Listed here are 29 T cell receptor beta chains from one sample, sequenced in a study of cytomegalovirus exposure and HLA in healthy donors. Primers: 60 Vbeta forward and 13 Jbeta reverse. Generated by immunoSEQ multiplex PCR, the TCRdb table keeps only in-frame clones and is missing some. The sample lists about 85,000 clones, approximately 80% occurring once. Sample: PBMCs. These receptors were taken from a woman in her 50s in good health and CMV-seropositive.

This sequence joins TRBV11-3 and TRBJ2-3, with 7 bases fitting TRBD2. V lost 3 bases and J lost 3; bases outside the gene matches: 6. CDR1 and CDR2 from the germline V gene are SGHNT and YENEEA. This CDR3 comprises 15 residues. CDR3 sequence (DNA): TGTGCCAGCAGCTTCGACTCGGGAGGAACAGATACGCAGTATTTT. It specifies CASSFDSGGTDTQYF.

The gene calls are TRBV10-3 and TRBJ1-1, with D uncertain. Looked up from germline, CDR1 is ENHRY and CDR2 is SYGVKD. The CDR3 consists of 13 residues. The germline V and J ends were trimmed by 2 bases and 1 base, with 5 bases remaining between them. This CDR3 is CAISEEENTEAFF. DNA for the CDR3: TGTGCCATCAGTGAGGAGGAGAACACTGAAGCTTTCTTT.

The chain couples TRBV27 to TRBJ1-1, with TRBD1 identical over 8 bases. The germline gives CDR1 MNHEY, CDR2 SMNVEV (reference sequence). CDR3 length: 13 amino acids. V dropped 8 bases and J dropped 4; count of bases not matched to a gene: 6. The CDR3 region has the DNA TGTGCCAGCTCGGACAGGGTAATCACTGAAGCTTTCTTT. It yields the protein CASSDRVITEAFF.

CDR3 sequence: CATSRADSPYEQYF. DNA of the CDR3: TGTGCCACCAGCAGAGCGGACAGCCCCTACGAGCAGTACTTC. The chain links TRBV15 to TRBJ2-7, with a tentative D call TRBD1 (6 bases). Between the trimmed V and J ends, which lost 1 base and 2 bases, there was a span of 9 bases. Germline CDR1 LNHNV, CDR2 YYDKDF (reference sequence). The CDR3 covers 14 residues.

This clone has just a few counts. The rearrangement joins TRBV4-2 to TRBJ1-4; D unclear. Trimming removed 0 bases from V and 7 bases from J, with 15 bases in between. Germline CDR1 and CDR2: LGHNA and YNFKEQ. CDR3 length: 16 amino acids. CDR3 nucleotides: TGTGCCAGCAGCCAAGATGTATCAACTACCGGTGAAAAACTGTTTTTT. Its translation: CASSQDVSTTGEKLFF.

The sample holds a few counts of this clone. The V call is TRBV6-4, the J call TRBJ1-5; possibly TRBD1 for D (6 bases). V lost 3 bases and J lost 6, with 9 bases in between. Germline V gene sequence: CDR1 MRHNA, CDR2 SNTAGT. The CDR3 is made up of 13 amino acids. CDR3 in DNA: TGTGCCAGCAGTGAAGGGGGGGTTCAGCCCCAGCATTTT. It encodes CASSEGGVQPQHF.

The rearrangement joins TRBV13 to TRBJ2-7; perhaps TRBD1 as D (8 bases). V was cut by 5 bases and J by 2 bases, with 13 bases left in between. Per the germline V gene, CDR1 is PRHDT and CDR2 is FYEKMQ (reference sequence). This CDR3 is built from 14 residues. CDR3 protein: CASSLADRAYEQYV. The CDR3 region has the DNA TGTGCCAGCAGCCTAGCGGACAGGGCCTACGAGCAGTACGTC.

J is TRBJ2-1 and V is TRBV4-1, with 9 bases aligning to TRBD2. Germline loops: CDR1 MGHRA, CDR2 YSYEKL. The junction had 11 bases not matched to a gene; V was cut back by 0 bases and J by 2 bases. This CDR3 spans 19 amino acids. The CDR3 DNA reads as TGCGCCAGCAGCCAAGATCTGTTCGGACTAGCGAAAACCTACAATGAGCAGTTCTTC. As protein: CASSQDLFGLAKTYNEQFF.

The CDR3 nucleotides are TGTGCCAGTAGTGACCAGGGGGATGGCAATCAGCCCCAGCATTTT. It translates to CASSDQGDGNQPQHF. The gene calls are TRBV19 and TRBJ1-5, with TRBD1 matching 7 bases. The CDR3 is 15 residues long. Germline CDR1 is LNHDA and CDR2 is SQIVND (reference sequence). V trimming: 5 bases; J trimming: 2 bases; junction bases outside the gene matches: 6.

V is TRBV18 and J is TRBJ1-5; a possible D gene is TRBD1 (6 bases). The germline V gene has CDR1 KGHSH and CDR2 LQKENI. Trimming removed 5 bases from V and 5 bases from J, with 22 bases in between. The CDR3 totals 17 residues. CDR3 bases: TGTGCCAGCTCATCGTTGGGCAGGGGTATCGTTGATCAGCCCCAGCATTTT. This encodes CASSSLGRGIVDQPQHF.

The chain recombines TRBV15 with TRBJ1-4, with unresolved D. Germline assignment: CDR1 LNHNV and CDR2 YYDKDF (reference sequence). Deletions cut 0 bases from V and 8 bases from J, with 13 bases between. The CDR3 has 15 residues. The CDR3 region is CATSREAGKAEKLFF. In DNA, the CDR3 is TGTGCCACCAGCAGAGAAGCGGGAAAGGCAGAAAAACTGTTTTTT.

This clone showed up just a few times. V usage is TRBV6-5 and J usage is TRBJ1-2; weak D call: TRBD1 (5 bases). From germline, CDR1 is MNHEY and CDR2 SVGAGI. V dropped 2 bases and J dropped 4 bases, with 8 bases sitting between them. The CDR3 sequence is 13 residues long. CDR3 nucleotides: TGTGCCAGCAGTTACGGGAGGGGCTATGGCTACACCTTC. Protein product: CASSYGRGYGYTF.

In its sample, this clone was seen a few times. V and J are TRBV11-3 and TRBJ1-1, with 10 bases that match TRBD1. This CDR3 is 13 amino acids long. V dropped 5 bases and J dropped 4; count of bases not matched to a gene: 1. Germline lookup yields CDR1 SGHNT and CDR2 YENEEA. This CDR3 is CASSRTGGTEAFF. CDR3 in DNA: TGTGCCAGCAGCCGGACAGGGGGCACTGAAGCTTTCTTT.

The CDR3: CASSGGDPNYGYTF. Here the CDR3 DNA reads TGTGCCAGCAGCGGCGGTGATCCTAACTATGGCTACACCTTC. The V and J genes are TRBV9 and TRBJ1-2; D ambiguous. Trimming left V 3 bases short and J 0 bases short, with 9 bases between. The CDR3 extends over 14 amino acids. Germline-derived CDR1 and CDR2 are SGDLS and YYNGEE. Full variable domain (rest looked up from reference TRBV9 and TRBJ1-2): DSGVTQTPKHLITATGQRVTLRCSPRSGDLSVYWYQQSLDQGLQFLIQYYNGEERAKGNILERFSAQQFPDLHSELNLSSLELGDSALYFCASSGGDPNYGYTFGSGTRLTVV.

The chain has TRBV11-3 and TRBJ2-5, with D unresolved. The ends were cut back, 5 bases at V and 5 bases at J, with 6 bases in the middle. Germline V gene lookup returns CDR1 SGHNT and CDR2 YENEEA. The CDR3 runs to 11 residues. The CDR3 DNA follows: TGTGCCAGCAGCCCAGCGGAGACCCAGTACTTC. As protein: CASSPAETQYF.

The V call is TRBV10-2, the J call TRBJ1-1; tentatively, D is TRBD1 (6 bases). Trimming stripped 4 bases from V and 1 base from J, with 10 bases between. CDR3 length: 14 residues. CDR1 is WSHSY, CDR2 SAAADI, per germline. The CDR3 sequence: CASSARTENTEAFF. The CDR3 nucleotides are TGCGCCAGCAGTGCCAGGACAGAGAACACTGAAGCTTTCTTT.

This chain uses TRBV5-1 with TRBJ2-3, with 8 bases identical to TRBD2. The CDR3 sequence is 18 residues long. Per germline, CDR1 SGHRS and CDR2 YFSETQ. With 4 bases clipped from V and 0 bases from J, the junction kept 13 bases outside the gene matches. The CDR3 sequence: CASSRSVVAGGSTDTQYF. The CDR3 nucleotides read TGCGCCAGCAGCCGGTCCGTCGTCGCGGGGGGAAGCACAGATACGCAGTATTTT.

This clone appeared once. This chain joins TRBV7-9 and TRBJ1-1; TRBD1 agrees at 7 bases. Germline V gives CDR1 SEHNR, CDR2 FQNEAQ (reference sequence). After removal of 5 bases from V and 5 bases from J, the junction contained 5 bases not matched to a gene. The CDR3 has 13 residues. The chain's CDR3 is CASSVTGVTEAFF. The CDR3 bases are TGTGCCAGCAGCGTTACAGGGGTGACTGAAGCTTTCTTT.

The V call is TRBV11-2, the J call TRBJ2-7; a weak D match, TRBD1 (6 bases). The V end lost 6 bases, the J end lost 0 bases, and 12 bases lay between the germline ends. Germline CDR1 and CDR2: SGHAT and FQNNGV. The CDR3 covers 14 residues. The CDR3 bases are TGTGCCAGCAGGAGATCACAGGGCTCCTACGAGCAGTACTTC. It translates to CASRRSQGSYEQYF.

The J gene is TRBJ2-2, the V gene TRBV7-2; 8 bases align to TRBD2. Germline-derived CDR1 and CDR2 are SGHTA and FQGNSA. The CDR3 consists of 15 residues. The J segment lost 6 bases and the V segment lost 2 bases, leaving 5 bases of the junction unmatched. For the CDR3, the DNA is TGTGCCAGCAGCTTACGGCTAGCGGGCGCCGGGGAGCTGTTTTTT. Translated: CASSLRLAGAGELFF.

The chain uses TRBV6-1 and TRBJ2-7, with D perhaps matching TRBD1 (5 bases). V lost 7 bases to trimming and J lost 12 bases, with 13 bases between them. This CDR3 comprises 10 residues. The germline gives CDR1 MNHNS, CDR2 SASEGT. CDR3 sequence: CASIRTGWYV. CDR3 sequence (DNA): TGTGCCAGCATTCGAACAGGTTGGTACGTC.

J is TRBJ2-5 and V is TRBV12-5; 11 positions agree with TRBD2. The germline V gene encodes CDR1 LGHNT and CDR2 FRNRAP. The CDR3 spans 19 residues. J gave up 2 bases and V 0 bases, and 11 bases lay outside the gene matches. CDR3 residues: CASGLVRLAGGAGQETQYF. In DNA form, the CDR3 reads TGTGCTAGTGGTTTGGTACGGCTAGCGGGGGGAGCTGGACAAGAGACCCAGTACTTC.

The CDR3 DNA is TGTGCCAGCAGCCGAGGACTAGCGGGGGGGCCTTCCTACAATGAGCAGTTCTTC. This codes for CASSRGLAGGPSYNEQFF. This sequence joins TRBV11-2 and TRBJ2-1; 15 bases agree with TRBD2. The CDR3 totals 18 residues. With 5 bases clipped from V and 1 base from J, the junction kept 6 bases outside the gene matches. Germline loops: CDR1 SGHAT, CDR2 FQNNGV.

The chain uses TRBV19 and TRBJ1-2, with 10 positions matching TRBD1. CDR3 length equals 17 residues. CDR1 is LNHDA and CDR2 is SQIVND in the germline V gene (reference sequence). Trimming removed 4 bases from V and 4 bases from J; junction bases left unmatched: 12. CDR3 nucleotides: TGTGCCAGTAGTAGACTACCCGTGACAGGGGGCGTCTATGGCTACACCTTC. It is translated as CASSRLPVTGGVYGYTF.

The rearrangement joins TRBV5-1 to TRBJ2-1, with TRBD2 as a possible D gene (6 bases). V was shortened by 0 bases and J by 6 bases, with 16 bases between the two germline ends. CDR1 and CDR2 (germline): SGHRS, YFSETQ. CDR3 size: 16 residues. In DNA, the CDR3 is TGCGCCAGCAGCTTGGCTGTTGGGACTTCACCCAATGAGCAGTTCTTC. The encoded protein is CASSLAVGTSPNEQFF.

This clone was detected only a few times. V and J are TRBV7-3 and TRBJ2-5; a weak D match, TRBD2 (5 bases). This CDR3 comprises 13 residues. Germline V lookup: CDR1 SGHTA, CDR2 FQGTGA. Trimming left V 8 bases short and J 5 bases short, with 15 bases between. In nucleotides, the CDR3 is TGTGCCAGCGGATTTTCAGGCGGGGAGACCCAGTACTTC. This codes for CASGFSGGETQYF.

This clone was recorded once. The V gene is TRBV19, the J gene TRBJ2-6; D uncertain. Germline loops: CDR1 LNHDA, CDR2 SQIVND (reference sequence). Trimming took 6 bases from V and 4 from J, leaving 16 bases between them. The CDR3 loop spans 16 amino acids. CDR3 amino acids: CASSIMLVAGANVLTF. In DNA, the CDR3 is TGTGCCAGTAGCATAATGCTGGTGGCCGGGGCCAACGTCCTGACTTTC.

The chain employs TRBV7-3 and TRBJ1-1; 7 bases are a match to TRBD1. Trimming cost V 0 bases and J 9 bases; bases outside gene matches: 7. Germline values: CDR1 SGHTA, CDR2 FQGTGA. The CDR3 length is 14 residues. CDR3 bases: TGTGCCAGCAGCTTAACGGGGGGACAGTCGCAAGCTTTCTTT. Encoded protein: CASSLTGGQSQAFF.

There are a few counts of this clone. The V call is TRBV2, the J call TRBJ2-7, with 13 bases identical to TRBD2. With V trimmed by 6 bases and J by 0 bases, 11 bases remained unmatched. Per germline, CDR1 SNHLY and CDR2 FYNNEI. The CDR3 has 18 amino acids. CDR3 loop: CASRAGTSGISSSYEQYF. The CDR3 DNA reads TGTGCCAGCAGAGCCGGGACTAGCGGGATCTCCAGCTCCTACGAGCAGTACTTC.